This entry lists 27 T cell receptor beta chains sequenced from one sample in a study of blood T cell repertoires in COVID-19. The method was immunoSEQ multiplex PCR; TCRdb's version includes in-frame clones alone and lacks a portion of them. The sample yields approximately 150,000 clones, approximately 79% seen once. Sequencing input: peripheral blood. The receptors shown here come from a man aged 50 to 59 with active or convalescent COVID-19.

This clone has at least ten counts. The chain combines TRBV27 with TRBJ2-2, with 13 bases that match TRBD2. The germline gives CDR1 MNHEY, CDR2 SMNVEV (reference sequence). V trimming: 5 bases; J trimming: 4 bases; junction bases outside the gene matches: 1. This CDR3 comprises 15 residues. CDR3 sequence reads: CASSGLAGVTGELFF. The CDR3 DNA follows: TGTGCCAGCAGTGGACTAGCGGGAGTCACCGGGGAGCTGTTTTTT.

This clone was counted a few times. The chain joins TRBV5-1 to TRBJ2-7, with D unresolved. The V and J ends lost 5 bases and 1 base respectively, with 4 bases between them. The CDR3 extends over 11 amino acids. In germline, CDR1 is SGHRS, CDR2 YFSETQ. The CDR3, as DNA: TGCGCCAGCAGGTATTCCTACGAGCAGTACTTC. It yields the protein CASRYSYEQYF.

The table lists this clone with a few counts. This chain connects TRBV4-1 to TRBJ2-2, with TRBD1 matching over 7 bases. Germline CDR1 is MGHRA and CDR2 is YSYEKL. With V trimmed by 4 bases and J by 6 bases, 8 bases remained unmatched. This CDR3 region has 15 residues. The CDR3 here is CASSRERQGSGELFF. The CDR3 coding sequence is TGCGCCAGCAGCCGCGAGAGACAGGGCTCCGGGGAGCTGTTTTTT.

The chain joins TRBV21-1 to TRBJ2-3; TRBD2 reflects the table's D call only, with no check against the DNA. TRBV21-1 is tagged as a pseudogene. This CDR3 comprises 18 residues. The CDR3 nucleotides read TGTGCCAGCAAGCCATGCGGGGCGGCAATCAGAAGCACAGATACGCAGTATTTT. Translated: CASKPCGAAIRSTDTQYF.

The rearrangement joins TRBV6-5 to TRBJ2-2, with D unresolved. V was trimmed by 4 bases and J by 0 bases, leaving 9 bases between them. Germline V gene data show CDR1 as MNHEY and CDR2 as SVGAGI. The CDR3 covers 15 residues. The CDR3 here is CASSWNRANTGELFF. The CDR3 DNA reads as TGTGCCAGCAGTTGGAACAGAGCGAACACCGGGGAGCTGTTTTTT.

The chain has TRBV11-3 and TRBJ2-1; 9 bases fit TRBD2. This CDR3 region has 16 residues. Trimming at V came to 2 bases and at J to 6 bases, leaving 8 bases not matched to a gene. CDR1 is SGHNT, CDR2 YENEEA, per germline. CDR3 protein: CASSLQSGTSLNEQFF. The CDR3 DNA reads TGTGCCAGCAGCTTACAATCCGGGACTAGCCTCAATGAGCAGTTCTTC.

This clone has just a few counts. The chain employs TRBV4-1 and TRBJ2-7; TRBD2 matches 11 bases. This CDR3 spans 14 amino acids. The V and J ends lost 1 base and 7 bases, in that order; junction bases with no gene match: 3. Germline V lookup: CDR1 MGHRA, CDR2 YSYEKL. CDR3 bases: TGCGCCAGCAGCCAAGTGGGACTAGCGGAGGAGCAGTACTTC. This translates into CASSQVGLAEEQYF.

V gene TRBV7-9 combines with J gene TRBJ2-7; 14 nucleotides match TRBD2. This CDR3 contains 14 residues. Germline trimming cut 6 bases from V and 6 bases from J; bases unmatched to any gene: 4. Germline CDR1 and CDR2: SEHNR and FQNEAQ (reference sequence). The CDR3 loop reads CASRPGLAGVEQYF. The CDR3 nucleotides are TGTGCCAGCAGACCGGGACTAGCGGGAGTCGAGCAGTACTTC.

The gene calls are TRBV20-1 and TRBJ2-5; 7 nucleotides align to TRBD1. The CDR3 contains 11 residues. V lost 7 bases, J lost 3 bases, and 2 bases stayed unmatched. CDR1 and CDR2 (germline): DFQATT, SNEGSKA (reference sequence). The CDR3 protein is CSVGTEETQYF. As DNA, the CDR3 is TGCAGTGTCGGGACAGAAGAGACCCAGTACTTC.

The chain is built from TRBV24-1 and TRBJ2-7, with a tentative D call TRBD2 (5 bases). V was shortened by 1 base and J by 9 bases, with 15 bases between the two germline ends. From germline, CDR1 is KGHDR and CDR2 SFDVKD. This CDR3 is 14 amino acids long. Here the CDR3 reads CATSDLGLSLGQYF. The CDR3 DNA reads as TGTGCCACCAGTGATTTAGGACTCTCACTTGGGCAGTACTTC.

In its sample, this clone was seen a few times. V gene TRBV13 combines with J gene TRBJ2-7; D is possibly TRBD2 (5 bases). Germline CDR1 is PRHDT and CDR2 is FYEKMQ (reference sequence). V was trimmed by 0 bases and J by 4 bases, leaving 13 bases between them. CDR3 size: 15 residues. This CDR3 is CASSLGRGLKYEQYF. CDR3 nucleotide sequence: TGTGCCAGCAGCTTAGGCAGAGGGTTAAAGTACGAGCAGTACTTC.

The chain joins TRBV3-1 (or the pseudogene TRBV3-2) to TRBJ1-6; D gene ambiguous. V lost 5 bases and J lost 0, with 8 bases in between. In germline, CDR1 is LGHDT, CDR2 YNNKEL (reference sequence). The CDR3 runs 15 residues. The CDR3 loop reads CASSITSSYNSPLHF. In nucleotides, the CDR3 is TGTGCCAGCAGCATAACCAGCTCCTATAATTCACCCCTCCACTTT.

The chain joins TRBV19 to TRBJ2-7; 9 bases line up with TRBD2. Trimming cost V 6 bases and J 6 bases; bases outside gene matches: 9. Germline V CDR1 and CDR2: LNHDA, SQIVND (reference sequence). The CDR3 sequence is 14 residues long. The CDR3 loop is CASRRLAAGGEQYF. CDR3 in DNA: TGTGCCAGTAGACGACTAGCGGCCGGTGGCGAGCAGTACTTC.

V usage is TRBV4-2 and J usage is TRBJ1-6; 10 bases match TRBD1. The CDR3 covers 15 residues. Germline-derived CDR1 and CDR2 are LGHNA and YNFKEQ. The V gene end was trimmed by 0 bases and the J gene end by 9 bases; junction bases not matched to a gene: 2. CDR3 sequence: CASSQETGGASPLHF. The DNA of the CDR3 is TGTGCCAGCAGCCAAGAGACAGGGGGCGCTTCACCCCTCCACTTT.

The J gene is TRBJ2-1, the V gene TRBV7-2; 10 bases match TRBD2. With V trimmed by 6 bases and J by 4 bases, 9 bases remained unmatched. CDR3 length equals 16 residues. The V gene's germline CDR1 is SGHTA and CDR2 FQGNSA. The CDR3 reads CASRPSLAGVYNEQFF. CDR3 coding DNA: TGTGCCAGCAGACCCTCCCTAGCGGGGGTGTACAATGAGCAGTTCTTC.

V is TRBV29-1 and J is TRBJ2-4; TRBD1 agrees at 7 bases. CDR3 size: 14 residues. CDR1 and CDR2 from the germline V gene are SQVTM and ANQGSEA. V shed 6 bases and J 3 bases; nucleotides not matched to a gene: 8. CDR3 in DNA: TGCAGCGTCGGCACCACAGGGGTCAAAAACATTCAGTACTTC. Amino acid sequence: CSVGTTGVKNIQYF. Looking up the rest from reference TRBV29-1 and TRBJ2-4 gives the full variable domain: SAVISQKPSRDICQRGTSLTIQCQVDSQVTMMFWYRQQPGQSLTLIATANQGSEATYESGFVIDKFPISRPNLTFSTLTVSNMSPEDSSIYLCSVGTTGVKNIQYFGAGTRLSVL.

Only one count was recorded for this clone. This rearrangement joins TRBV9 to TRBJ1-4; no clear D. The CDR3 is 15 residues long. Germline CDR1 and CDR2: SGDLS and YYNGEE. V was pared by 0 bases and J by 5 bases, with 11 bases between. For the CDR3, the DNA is TGTGCCAGCAGCGTAGGGGCAGCTCAAAATGAAAAACTGTTTTTT. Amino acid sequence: CASSVGAAQNEKLFF. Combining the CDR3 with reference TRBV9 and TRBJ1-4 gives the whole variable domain DSGVTQTPKHLITATGQRVTLRCSPRSGDLSVYWYQQSLDQGLQFLIQYYNGEERAKGNILERFSAQQFPDLHSELNLSSLELGDSALYFCASSVGAAQNEKLFFGSGTQLSVL.

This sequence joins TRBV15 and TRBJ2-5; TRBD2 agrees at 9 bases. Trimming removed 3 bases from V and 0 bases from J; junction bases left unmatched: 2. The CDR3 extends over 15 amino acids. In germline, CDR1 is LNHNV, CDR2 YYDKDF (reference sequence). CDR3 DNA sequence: TGTGCCACCAGCAGCTGGACTAGCGACCAAGAGACCCAGTACTTC. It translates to CATSSWTSDQETQYF.

The CDR3 spells CASSQVAGFTYNEQFF. CDR3 sequence (DNA): TGCGCCAGCAGCCAAGTGGCGGGATTCACCTACAATGAGCAGTTCTTC. This chain connects TRBV4-1 to TRBJ2-1, with D possibly being TRBD2 (6 bases). Germline loops: CDR1 MGHRA, CDR2 YSYEKL. Trimming took 1 base from V and 2 from J, leaving 12 bases between them. This CDR3 comprises 16 residues.

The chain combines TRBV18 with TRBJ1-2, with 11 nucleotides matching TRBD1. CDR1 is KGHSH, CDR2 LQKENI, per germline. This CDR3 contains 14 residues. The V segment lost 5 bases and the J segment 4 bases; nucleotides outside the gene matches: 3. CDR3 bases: TGTGCCAGCTCAGGACAGGGGGCGAGCTATGGCTACACCTTC. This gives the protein CASSGQGASYGYTF.

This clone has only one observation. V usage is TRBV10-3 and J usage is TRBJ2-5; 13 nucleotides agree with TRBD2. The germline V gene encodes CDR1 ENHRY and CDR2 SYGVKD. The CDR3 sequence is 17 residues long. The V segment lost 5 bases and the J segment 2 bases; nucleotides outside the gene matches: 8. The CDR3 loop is CAISLAAGLAGQETQYF. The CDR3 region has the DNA TGTGCCATCAGTTTGGCCGCGGGACTAGCGGGGCAAGAGACCCAGTACTTC.

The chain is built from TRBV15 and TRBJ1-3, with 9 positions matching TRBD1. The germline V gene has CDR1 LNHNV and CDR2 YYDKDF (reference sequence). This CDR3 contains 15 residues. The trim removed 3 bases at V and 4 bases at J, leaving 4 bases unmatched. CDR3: CATSRGQGLGNTIYF. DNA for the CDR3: TGTGCCACCAGCAGGGGACAGGGCCTCGGAAACACCATATATTTT.

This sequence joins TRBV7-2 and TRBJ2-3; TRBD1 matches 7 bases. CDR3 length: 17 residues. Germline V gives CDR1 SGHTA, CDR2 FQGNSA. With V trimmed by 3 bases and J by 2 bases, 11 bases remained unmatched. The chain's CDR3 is CASSFRRTGENTDTQYF. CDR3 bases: TGTGCCAGCAGCTTCCGACGAACAGGGGAAAACACAGATACGCAGTATTTT.

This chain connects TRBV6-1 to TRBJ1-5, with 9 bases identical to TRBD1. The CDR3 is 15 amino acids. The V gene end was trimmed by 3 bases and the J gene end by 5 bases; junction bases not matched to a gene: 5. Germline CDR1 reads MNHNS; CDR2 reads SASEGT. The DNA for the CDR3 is TGTGCCAGCAGTGATGGGGACAGGGTCGATCAGCCCCAGCATTTT. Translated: CASSDGDRVDQPQHF.

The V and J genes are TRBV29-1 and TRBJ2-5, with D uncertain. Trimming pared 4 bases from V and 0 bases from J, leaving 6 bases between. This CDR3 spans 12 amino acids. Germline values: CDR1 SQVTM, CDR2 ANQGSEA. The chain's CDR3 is CSVANDQETQYF. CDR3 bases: TGCAGCGTTGCTAACGACCAAGAGACCCAGTACTTC. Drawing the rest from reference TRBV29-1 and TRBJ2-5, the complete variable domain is SAVISQKPSRDICQRGTSLTIQCQVDSQVTMMFWYRQQPGQSLTLIATANQGSEATYESGFVIDKFPISRPNLTFSTLTVSNMSPEDSSIYLCSVANDQETQYFGPGTRLLVL.

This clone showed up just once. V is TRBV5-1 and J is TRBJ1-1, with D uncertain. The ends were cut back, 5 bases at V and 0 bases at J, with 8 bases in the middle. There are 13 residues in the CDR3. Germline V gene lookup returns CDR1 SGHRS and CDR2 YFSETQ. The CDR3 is CASRYTVNTEAFF. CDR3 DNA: TGCGCCAGCAGATACACAGTGAACACTGAAGCTTTCTTT.

In DNA, the CDR3 is TGTGCCAGTAGTATTACAGGACATGGCTACACCTTC. Its translation is CASSITGHGYTF. V and J are TRBV19 and TRBJ1-2, with D maybe TRBD1 (5 bases). V was shortened by 3 bases and J by 6 bases, with 8 bases between the two germline ends. CDR1 is LNHDA and CDR2 is SQIVND in the germline V gene (reference sequence). This CDR3 is built from 12 residues.